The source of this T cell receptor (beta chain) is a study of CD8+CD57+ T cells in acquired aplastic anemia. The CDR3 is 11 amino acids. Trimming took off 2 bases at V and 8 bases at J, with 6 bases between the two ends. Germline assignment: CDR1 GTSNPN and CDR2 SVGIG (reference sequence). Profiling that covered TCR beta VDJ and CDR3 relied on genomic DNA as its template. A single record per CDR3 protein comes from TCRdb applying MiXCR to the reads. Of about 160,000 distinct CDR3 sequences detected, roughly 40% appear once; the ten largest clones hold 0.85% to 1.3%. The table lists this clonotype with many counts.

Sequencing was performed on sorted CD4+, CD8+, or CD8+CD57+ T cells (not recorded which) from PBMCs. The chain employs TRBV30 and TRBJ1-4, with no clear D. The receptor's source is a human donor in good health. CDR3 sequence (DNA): TGTGCCTGGAGTATTAGAGAAAAACTGTTTTTT. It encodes CAWSIREKLFF.